These T cell receptor beta chains were read from a single sample in a study of CD8 T cells in Susac syndrome. TCRdb recomputed calls from the immunoSEQ multiplex PCR reads with MiXCR, one row per CDR3 protein. This table holds around 270,000 distinct CDR3 sequences, roughly 85% found once. Source material: CD8+ T cells from PBMCs. The receptors here all came from a human donor with multiple sclerosis. The CDR3 runs from the conserved cysteine through the conserved F or W. A D gene is named only where the DNA matches it firmly. Part of the rows lack a size; the others show once, few, many or a class for expanded clones.

D gene: NA; V gene: TRBV28; J gene: TRBJ2-7; clone size: NA; CDR3 length: 13; CDR3 DNA: TGTGCCAGCAGTCGAGGGGGACACTACGAGCAGTACTTC; CDR3 protein: CASSRGGHYEQYF
D gene: TRBD2; V gene: TRBV19; J gene: TRBJ2-7; clone size: few; CDR3 length: 14; CDR3 DNA: TGTGCCAGTAGTATAGCGGGAGGGCCCCACGAGCAGTACTTC; CDR3 protein: CASSIAGGPHEQYF
D gene: NA; V gene: TRBV7-2; J gene: TRBJ2-7; clone size: NA; CDR3 length: 13; CDR3 DNA: TGTGCCAGCAGCCCAGACCCCTCCTACGAGCAGTACTTC; CDR3 protein: CASSPDPSYEQYF
D gene: NA; V gene: TRBV7-3; J gene: TRBJ1-2; clone size: NA; CDR3 length: 15; CDR3 DNA: TGTGCCAGCAGCTTAAATCCGGGGGCGAACTATGGCTACACCTTC; CDR3 protein: CASSLNPGANYGYTF
D gene: TRBD1; V gene: TRBV18; J gene: TRBJ2-7; clone size: NA; CDR3 length: 17; CDR3 DNA: TGTGCCAGCTCAGCGGACAGGGATTCTAAGAACTCCTACGAGCAGTACTTC; CDR3 protein: CASSADRDSKNSYEQYF
D gene: NA; V gene: TRBV7-9; J gene: TRBJ2-6; clone size: NA; CDR3 length: 18; CDR3 DNA: TGTGCCAGCACCCCACAAGTGGCCGGCCGCTCTGGGGCCAACGTCCTGACTTTC; CDR3 protein: CASTPQVAGRSGANVLTF
D gene: TRBD2; V gene: TRBV28; J gene: TRBJ2-1; clone size: NA; CDR3 length: 16; CDR3 DNA: TGTGCCAGCAGTTTCCCCGGGACTAGCGGGAGGTATGAGCAGTTCTTC; CDR3 protein: CASSFPGTSGRYEQFF
D gene: TRBD1; V gene: TRBV4-1; J gene: TRBJ2-7; clone size: NA; CDR3 length: 16; CDR3 DNA: TGCGCCAGCAGCCTAATCGGACAGGGTGGATCCTACGAGCAGTACTTC; CDR3 protein: CASSLIGQGGSYEQYF
D gene: NA; V gene: TRBV27; J gene: TRBJ1-2; clone size: NA; CDR3 length: 14; CDR3 DNA: TGTGCCAGCAGCCCCACCAGTTGGAACTATGGCTACACCTTC; CDR3 protein: CASSPTSWNYGYTF
D gene: NA; V gene: TRBV15; J gene: TRBJ2-3; clone size: NA; CDR3 length: 16; CDR3 DNA: TGTGCCACCAGCACCGGGGTAGGGTGGGGAGGAGATACGCAGTATTTT; CDR3 protein: CATSTGVGWGGDTQYF
D gene: NA; V gene: TRBV9; J gene: TRBJ1-3; clone size: NA; CDR3 length: 12; CDR3 DNA: TGTGCCAGCAGCAGCCTCCGAAACACCATATATTTT; CDR3 protein: CASSSLRNTIYF
D gene: TRBD1; V gene: TRBV13; J gene: TRBJ2-7; clone size: NA; CDR3 length: 20; CDR3 DNA: TGTGCCAGCAGCTCCACGCCGGGGGACTTATCCGGGACAGGGACCTACGAGCAGTACTTC; CDR3 protein: CASSSTPGDLSGTGTYEQYF
D gene: NA; V gene: TRBV9; J gene: TRBJ2-5; clone size: few; CDR3 length: 14; CDR3 DNA: TGTGCCAGCAGCCGCACAGGTCTGCAAGAGACCCAGTACTTC; CDR3 protein: CASSRTGLQETQYF
D gene: TRBD2; V gene: TRBV12-3/TRBV12-4; J gene: TRBJ2-2; clone size: NA; CDR3 length: 14; CDR3 DNA: TGTGCCAGCATGGCGGGAGTGCGCACCGGGGAGCTGTTTTTT; CDR3 protein: CASMAGVRTGELFF
D gene: NA; V gene: TRBV7-6; J gene: TRBJ1-1; clone size: NA; CDR3 length: 13; CDR3 DNA: TGTGCCAGCAGCTTAGGGGAATCCACTGAAGCTTTCTTT; CDR3 protein: CASSLGESTEAFF
D gene: NA; V gene: TRBV27; J gene: TRBJ2-7; clone size: NA; CDR3 length: 15; CDR3 DNA: TGTGCCAGCAGTTTAAACAGGGGAGGCACCTACGAGCAGTACTTC; CDR3 protein: CASSLNRGGTYEQYF
D gene: NA; V gene: TRBV28; J gene: TRBJ2-3; clone size: once; CDR3 length: 15; CDR3 DNA: TGTGCCAGCAGGAATAGGCAAAATAAGCCAGATACGCAGTATTTT; CDR3 protein: CASRNRQNKPDTQYF
D gene: NA; V gene: TRBV28; J gene: TRBJ2-1; clone size: NA; CDR3 length: 15; CDR3 DNA: TGTGCCAGCAGTCCCCCCGGATGGATCTACAATGAGCAGTTCTTC; CDR3 protein: CASSPPGWIYNEQFF
D gene: TRBD1; V gene: TRBV13; J gene: TRBJ2-5; clone size: NA; CDR3 length: 16; CDR3 DNA: TGTGCCAGCAGCCAGTTAACCGGGACAGCCCAAGAGACCCAGTACTTC; CDR3 protein: CASSQLTGTAQETQYF
D gene: NA; V gene: TRBV6-5; J gene: TRBJ1-3; clone size: NA; CDR3 length: 17; CDR3 DNA: TGTGCCAGCAGTTACTCAGGGGGGGCTCACTCTGGAAACACCATATATTTT; CDR3 protein: CASSYSGGAHSGNTIYF
D gene: TRBD1; V gene: TRBV19; J gene: TRBJ1-6; clone size: NA; CDR3 length: 15; CDR3 DNA: TGTGCCAGTAGTGCTCGACAGGGCCCAACTTCACCCCTCCACTTT; CDR3 protein: CASSARQGPTSPLHF
D gene: NA; V gene: TRBV9; J gene: TRBJ2-2; clone size: NA; CDR3 length: 19; CDR3 DNA: TGTGCCAGCAGCGTTTCAAGGGAAATGGCGGGCCGGAACACCGGGGAGCTGTTTTTT; CDR3 protein: CASSVSREMAGRNTGELFF
D gene: NA; V gene: TRBV29-1; J gene: TRBJ1-1; clone size: few; CDR3 length: 11; CDR3 DNA: TGCAGCGTTGAAGGGAACACTGAAGCTTTCTTT; CDR3 protein: CSVEGNTEAFF
D gene: TRBD1; V gene: TRBV5-1; J gene: TRBJ2-2; clone size: NA; CDR3 length: 16; CDR3 DNA: TGCGCCAGCAGCCCCTCCGGGACAGGGCGTTCCGGGGAGCTGTTTTTT; CDR3 protein: CASSPSGTGRSGELFF
D gene: TRBD1; V gene: TRBV9; J gene: TRBJ2-5; clone size: NA; CDR3 length: 15; CDR3 DNA: TGTGCCAGCAGCCCATCCCCGACAGGGGTAGAGACCCAGTACTTC; CDR3 protein: CASSPSPTGVETQYF
D gene: TRBD2; V gene: TRBV6-2/TRBV6-3; J gene: TRBJ2-7; clone size: NA; CDR3 length: 12; CDR3 DNA: TGTGCCAGCTTAGCGGGAGCCCACGAGCAGTACTTC; CDR3 protein: CASLAGAHEQYF
D gene: TRBD1; V gene: TRBV2; J gene: TRBJ1-5; clone size: NA; CDR3 length: 14; CDR3 DNA: TGTGCCAGCAGCCCGGGGACAGGGCACCAGCCCCAGCATTTT; CDR3 protein: CASSPGTGHQPQHF
D gene: TRBD1; V gene: TRBV2; J gene: TRBJ1-2; clone size: NA; CDR3 length: 16; CDR3 DNA: TGTGCCAGCTCCTCCAGGGACAGGGTTATTGGCTATGGCTACACCTTC; CDR3 protein: CASSSRDRVIGYGYTF
D gene: TRBD1; V gene: TRBV4-3; J gene: TRBJ2-6; clone size: NA; CDR3 length: 17; CDR3 DNA: TGCGCCAGCAGCCAAGATGAAGGGACAGGTTGGGCCAACGTCCTGACTTTC; CDR3 protein: CASSQDEGTGWANVLTF
D gene: TRBD1; V gene: TRBV6-5; J gene: TRBJ2-7; clone size: NA; CDR3 length: 17; CDR3 DNA: TGTGCCAGCAGTTACAGGTGGGGGACAGGGGCAACCTACGAGCAGTACTTC; CDR3 protein: CASSYRWGTGATYEQYF
D gene: TRBD2; V gene: TRBV4-3; J gene: TRBJ2-1; clone size: NA; CDR3 length: 16; CDR3 DNA: TGCGCCAGCAGCCAACCCCCACTAGCGGGCTACAATGAGCAGTTCTTC; CDR3 protein: CASSQPPLAGYNEQFF
D gene: NA; V gene: TRBV4-3; J gene: TRBJ1-2; clone size: NA; CDR3 length: 15; CDR3 DNA: TGCGCCAGCAGCCAAGAATGGGATGACAACTATGGCTACACCTTC; CDR3 protein: CASSQEWDDNYGYTF
D gene: NA; V gene: TRBV9; J gene: TRBJ1-1; clone size: NA; CDR3 length: 13; CDR3 DNA: TGTGCCAGCAGCGTCTGGGGGAGCGCTGAAGCTTTCTTT; CDR3 protein: CASSVWGSAEAFF
D gene: NA; V gene: TRBV11-2; J gene: TRBJ2-5; clone size: NA; CDR3 length: 12; CDR3 DNA: TGTGCCAGCAGCCCGGCAGTGGAGACCCAGTACTTC; CDR3 protein: CASSPAVETQYF
D gene: NA; V gene: TRBV29-1; J gene: TRBJ2-6; clone size: NA; CDR3 length: 16; CDR3 DNA: TGCAGCGCCCTCGGGTATGAAAGTAAGGGGGCCAACGTCCTGACTTTC; CDR3 protein: CSALGYESKGANVLTF
D gene: NA; V gene: TRBV21-1; J gene: TRBJ2-7; clone size: few; CDR3 length: 15; CDR3 DNA: TGTGCCAGCAGCAAGTCGGGACTCCCCTCCTACGAGCAGTACTTC; CDR3 protein: CASSKSGLPSYEQYF
D gene: TRBD2; V gene: TRBV7-9; J gene: TRBJ2-7; clone size: NA; CDR3 length: 15; CDR3 DNA: TGTGCCAGCAGCTTAGTAGGTAGCGGGGCCTACGAGCAGTACTTC; CDR3 protein: CASSLVGSGAYEQYF
D gene: NA; V gene: TRBV12-3/TRBV12-4; J gene: TRBJ2-2; clone size: NA; CDR3 length: 15; CDR3 DNA: TGTGCCAGCAGTCCGGGACACCCGAACACCGGGGAGCTGTTTTTT; CDR3 protein: CASSPGHPNTGELFF
D gene: NA; V gene: TRBV15; J gene: TRBJ1-5; clone size: NA; CDR3 length: 15; CDR3 DNA: TGTGCCACCAGTAAGGGGGGGCAGAGCAATCAGCCCCAGCATTTT; CDR3 protein: CATSKGGQSNQPQHF
D gene: TRBD1; V gene: TRBV7-9; J gene: TRBJ1-2; clone size: few; CDR3 length: 17; CDR3 DNA: TGTGCCAGCAGCCCAGGGACAGGGCTCGCGCGGAACTATGGCTACACCTTC; CDR3 protein: CASSPGTGLARNYGYTF
D gene: NA; V gene: TRBV4-3; J gene: TRBJ1-4; clone size: NA; CDR3 length: 15; CDR3 DNA: TGCGCCAGCAGCCAATTGACCGGGGCCCGTGAAAAACTGTTTTTT; CDR3 protein: CASSQLTGAREKLFF
D gene: NA; V gene: TRBV4-2; J gene: TRBJ2-1; clone size: NA; CDR3 length: 16; CDR3 DNA: TGTGCCAGCAGCCAAGAAGAAGCTAGCTCCTACAATGAGCAGTTCTTC; CDR3 protein: CASSQEEASSYNEQFF
D gene: TRBD2; V gene: TRBV27; J gene: TRBJ2-4; clone size: NA; CDR3 length: 17; CDR3 DNA: TGTGCCAGCAGTTTGTCTTGGCTAGCGGGAGTTAAGGACATTCAGTACTTC; CDR3 protein: CASSLSWLAGVKDIQYF
D gene: NA; V gene: TRBV28; J gene: TRBJ1-1; clone size: NA; CDR3 length: 14; CDR3 DNA: TGTGCCAGCAGTTTTGGACGGTCTTACACTGAAGCTTTCTTT; CDR3 protein: CASSFGRSYTEAFF
D gene: NA; V gene: TRBV28; J gene: TRBJ2-3; clone size: NA; CDR3 length: 11; CDR3 DNA: TGTGCCACCTGGCGGGTAGATACGCAGTATTTT; CDR3 protein: CATWRVDTQYF
D gene: TRBD1; V gene: TRBV18; J gene: TRBJ1-1; clone size: NA; CDR3 length: 14; CDR3 DNA: TGTGCCAGCTCAACGGGACAGATGGCGACTGAAGCTTTCTTT; CDR3 protein: CASSTGQMATEAFF
D gene: NA; V gene: TRBV6-2/TRBV6-3; J gene: TRBJ2-5; clone size: NA; CDR3 length: 11; CDR3 DNA: TGTGCCACCGTGACGTGGGAGACCCAGTACTTC; CDR3 protein: CATVTWETQYF
D gene: NA; V gene: TRBV7-9; J gene: TRBJ1-1; clone size: NA; CDR3 length: 14; CDR3 DNA: TGTGCCAGCAGTGGCAGCAGGGATTACACTGAAGCTTTCTTT; CDR3 protein: CASSGSRDYTEAFF
D gene: NA; V gene: TRBV7-6; J gene: TRBJ2-1; clone size: NA; CDR3 length: 11; CDR3 DNA: TGTGCCAGCAGCCGCAGCAATGAGCAGTTCTTC; CDR3 protein: CASSRSNEQFF
D gene: TRBD1; V gene: TRBV19; J gene: TRBJ1-2; clone size: once; CDR3 length: 13; CDR3 DNA: TGTGCCAGTAACAGGGGCGCGTGGGATGGCTACACCTTC; CDR3 protein: CASNRGAWDGYTF